The subject of this entry is one T cell receptor (beta chain). Its binding antigen is unknown. No quality values exist for individual bases; no much larger clone is one base distant. This record belongs to a study of T-cell memory formation after mild COVID-19 (dated by TCRdb to 2020 to 2022). Broadly, across the study: Most TCR sequence clusters were specific to one of the two donors. In a couple of donors, T-cell clones that expanded and contracted after mild COVID-19 were tracked by sequencing TCRalpha and TCRbeta repertoires over time. The cohort comprised two young, previously healthy adult volunteers, one female and one male.

Ficoll-Paque density gradient centrifugation was the method used to isolate PBMCs. For CDR1 and CDR2, the germline V gene lists MNHEY and SVGAGI. The V and J ends are trimmed by 6 bases and 7 bases, leaving 18 bases between them. Including cysteine and phenylalanine, the CDR3 has 15 amino acids. Here the CDR3 DNA is all that survives: 45 bases in frame from base 1. The study at large found these results: Clones that contracted from day 15 to 85 showed balanced CD4/CD8 phenotypes, whereas a second wave of clones that expanded from day 15 to 37 leaned towards CD4+. Some responding clones were found in pre-infection memory, which suggests that pre-existing cross-reactive memory T cells took part in the SARS-CoV-2 response. Whether the second-wave clones peaking on day 37 were SARS-CoV-2 specific was not confirmed. Contracting CD4+ clones turned up mainly in the CM and EM memory subsets, whereas EMRA was where CD8+ clones were enriched. The study covered only two mild cases, and larger cohorts including severe cases with pre-infection samples were considered necessary.

These reads were obtained on an Illumina NovaSeq 6000. Using 5'RACE with constant-segment primers, TCRalpha and TCRbeta cDNA libraries were constructed, with sample barcodes and unique molecular identifiers added in the process. Trizol reagent was used to extract RNA from every sample. The libraries were amplified in two PCR steps, and the second step added a second sample barcode and Illumina TruSeq adapters. The libraries were sequenced on an Illumina NovaSeq using 2 x 150 bp paired-end reads. The study's processing was this. With migec v1.2.7, reads were demultiplexed and then collapsed into UMI-guided consensus sequences. Using mixcr v2.1.11, UMI consensuses were aligned to TRA and TRB V and J templates and then assembled into clonotypes. Expanded or contracted clonotypes were those called significant by both edgeR and NoisET, with noise models trained on biological replicates. For edgeR calls, the cutoffs were a false discovery rate-adjusted p below 0.01 and a log2 fold-change threshold of 1. As an exploratory analysis of dynamics, max-normalized trajectories of the 1000 most abundant clonotypes were examined with PCA combined with hierarchical clustering. Separately sequenced CD4+ and CD8+ repertoires were used to assign a CD4 or CD8 phenotype to each responding clone. Through fastp at Q25 and MiXCR, TCRdb rebuilt clones from the public reads, retaining in-frame beta chains. Each entry is one CDR3 protein sequence, shown with its most common DNA and genes. TCRdb, rather than the study authors, made the V and J calls. The sample yields 300,000 to 400,000 distinct CDR3 sequences; roughly 13% were counted once. The ten largest account for over 20% of the sample.

This sequence originates from a man aged 18-30 years who had mild COVID-19 (a few samples of this study predate the infection). The sample titles of this study are shuffled in the database, so cell type and time point are left out; the donor was told from shared clones. Sequenced material: PBMCs or a T cell subset sorted from them (not recorded which). This sequence uses TRBV6-5 and TRBJ1-4, and possibly TRBD1, on 6 matching bases. The DNA sequence is as follows: TGTGCCAGCAGCCGCAGGGGAGGGGTAGGTGAAAAACTGTTTTTT. Its translation is CASSRRGGVGEKLFF.